These T cell receptor beta chains were read from a single sample in a study of blood T cell repertoires in COVID-19. Clones were sequenced by immunoSEQ multiplex PCR, and TCRdb holds only the in-frame ones, with some missing. The sample carries 35,000 to 45,000 clones, 65% to 90% recorded once. The specimen was peripheral blood. The receptor source for this set is a man aged 35-49 years with active COVID-19. Each CDR3 is given without its conserved first and last residue. Expanded clones get a size class; other rows say once, few or many, or leave the size out.

V: TRBV27; J: TRBJ2-5; size: once; CDR3: ASSLNRVQETQY
V: TRBV27; J: TRBJ2-7; size: .; CDR3: ASSLGDFYEQY
V: TRBV19; J: TRBJ1-3; size: .; CDR3: ASSPWPGNTIY
V: TRBV5-1; J: TRBJ2-1; size: few; CDR3: ASSVTTSGRGNEQF
V: TRBV18; J: TRBJ2-1; size: .; CDR3: ASSPPRTALRQHGQF
V: TRBV7-6; J: TRBJ1-1; size: .; CDR3: ASSLKGRGTSTEAF
V: TRBV19; J: TRBJ1-1; size: .; CDR3: ASKSGNTEAF
V: TRBV7-6; J: TRBJ2-3; size: few; CDR3: ASSRLSGVSTDTQY
V: TRBV2; J: TRBJ1-5; size: once; CDR3: ASRTGGNQPQH
V: TRBV19; J: TRBJ1-5; size: few; CDR3: ASSFGDSTYQPQH
V: TRBV5-6; J: TRBJ2-1; size: few; CDR3: ASSSSRLRLTTGNEQF
V: TRBV5-4; J: TRBJ2-2; size: .; CDR3: ASSLVIAERNTGELF
V: TRBV30; J: TRBJ2-1; size: .; CDR3: ACSGLSYNEQF
V: TRBV7-6; J: TRBJ1-2; size: .; CDR3: ASSFLGQEGSNYGYT
V: TRBV19; J: TRBJ1-2; size: .; CDR3: ASSQWGDPNNYGYT
V: TRBV6-5; J: TRBJ2-1; size: .; CDR3: ASSYSTSGTYNEQF
V: TRBV28; J: TRBJ2-5; size: .; CDR3: ASSSLGEGYVETQY
V: TRBV18; J: TRBJ2-1; size: .; CDR3: ASSAGTSGFNEQF
V: TRBV19; J: TRBJ2-3; size: .; CDR3: ASTRSGKSWWLTDTQY
V: TRBV7-2; J: TRBJ2-5; size: .; CDR3: ASSLAGLAGKETQY
V: TRBV19; J: TRBJ1-5; size: .; CDR3: ASSIRRGDSNQPQH
V: TRBV4-1; J: TRBJ2-1; size: .; CDR3: ASSQDSGLAGGSSYNEQF
V: TRBV18; J: TRBJ2-3; size: once; CDR3: ASSPLGLGYGDTDTQY
V: TRBV24-1; J: TRBJ1-4; size: .; CDR3: ATSSGTGAEKLF
V: TRBV5-5; J: TRBJ1-3; size: .; CDR3: ASSLRQGAGNTIY
V: TRBV29-1; J: TRBJ1-1; size: .; CDR3: SVGKGTEAF
V: TRBV7-6; J: TRBJ1-1; size: .; CDR3: ASSLARTQGVGMNTEAF
V: TRBV29-1; J: TRBJ1-1; size: .; CDR3: SVQRGGMNTEAF
V: TRBV6-5; J: TRBJ2-3; size: once; CDR3: ASKGTGWDTQY
V: TRBV28; J: TRBJ2-7; size: .; CDR3: ASSLPDRTSYEQY
V: TRBV6-5; J: TRBJ1-1; size: .; CDR3: ASSYREGRPNTEAF
V: TRBV9; J: TRBJ2-5; size: .; CDR3: ASSVSGRAETQY
V: TRBV5-1; J: TRBJ1-6; size: .; CDR3: ASSLGGQGINSPLH